The T cell receptor beta chain described here comes from a study of blood T cell repertoires in COVID-19. Only in-frame clones appear in the TCRdb table, and some are missing; sequencing was by immunoSEQ multiplex PCR. The data hold roughly 100,000 clones, with about four fifths observed a single time. There are many counts of this clone. Germline lookup yields CDR1 MNHNY and CDR2 SVGAGI (reference sequence). CDR3 length equals 13 residues. With 0 bases removed from V and 5 bases from J, the gap between germline ends came to 2 bases. The rearrangement joins TRBV6-6 to TRBJ1-6; D is unresolved. The sequence was obtained from a man at least 80 years old with acute or convalescent COVID-19. Material for sequencing was peripheral blood. The CDR3 sequence is CASSYSNNSPLHF. CDR3 nucleotide sequence: TGTGCCAGCAGTTACTCTAATAATTCACCCCTCCACTTT.